This TCR beta chain was recovered during a study of blood T cell repertoires in COVID-19. Study details: Specimens from acute and convalescent COVID-19 originated in the United States, Italy and Spain. Sources were T cells, B-cell-depleted T cells, or PBMCs; the material itself was cDNA or gDNA.

The germline V gene has CDR1 SEHNR and CDR2 FQNEAQ (reference sequence). The CDR3 runs 18 residues. V was clipped by 7 bases and J by 3 bases, with 28 bases between them. In its sample, this clone is medium-sized (0.01 to 0.1%). Some clones are missing from TCRdb's copy, which holds only in-frame ones; the method was immunoSEQ multiplex PCR. The table has some 19,000 clones, 82% seen once. The receptor comes from a human donor in a cohort sampled during active COVID-19. V is TRBV7-9 and J is TRBJ2-7; D is possibly TRBD1 (6 bases). The sample consisted of peripheral blood. The CDR3 nucleotides are TGTGCCAGCACCACAATCCTCGCTACCCGTGGACAGTACTACGAGCAGTACTTC. Protein product: CASTTILATRGQYYEQYF.